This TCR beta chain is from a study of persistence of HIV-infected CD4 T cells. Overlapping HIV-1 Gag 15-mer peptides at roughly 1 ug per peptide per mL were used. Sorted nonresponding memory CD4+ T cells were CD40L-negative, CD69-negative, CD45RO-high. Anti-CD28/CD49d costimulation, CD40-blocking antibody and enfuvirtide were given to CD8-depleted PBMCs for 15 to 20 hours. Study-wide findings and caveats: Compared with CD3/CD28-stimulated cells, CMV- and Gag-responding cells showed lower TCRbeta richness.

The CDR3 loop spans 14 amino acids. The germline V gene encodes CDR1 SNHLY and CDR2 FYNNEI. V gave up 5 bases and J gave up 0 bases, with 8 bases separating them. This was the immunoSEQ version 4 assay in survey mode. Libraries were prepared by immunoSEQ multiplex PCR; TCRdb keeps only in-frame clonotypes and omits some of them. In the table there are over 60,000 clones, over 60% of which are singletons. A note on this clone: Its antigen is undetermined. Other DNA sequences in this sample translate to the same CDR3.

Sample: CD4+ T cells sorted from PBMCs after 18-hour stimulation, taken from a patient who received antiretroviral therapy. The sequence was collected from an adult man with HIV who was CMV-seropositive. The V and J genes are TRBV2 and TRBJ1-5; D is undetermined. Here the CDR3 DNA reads TGTGCCAGCAGTCGACTGAATAGCAATCAGCCCCAGCATTTT. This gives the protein CASSRLNSNQPQHF.